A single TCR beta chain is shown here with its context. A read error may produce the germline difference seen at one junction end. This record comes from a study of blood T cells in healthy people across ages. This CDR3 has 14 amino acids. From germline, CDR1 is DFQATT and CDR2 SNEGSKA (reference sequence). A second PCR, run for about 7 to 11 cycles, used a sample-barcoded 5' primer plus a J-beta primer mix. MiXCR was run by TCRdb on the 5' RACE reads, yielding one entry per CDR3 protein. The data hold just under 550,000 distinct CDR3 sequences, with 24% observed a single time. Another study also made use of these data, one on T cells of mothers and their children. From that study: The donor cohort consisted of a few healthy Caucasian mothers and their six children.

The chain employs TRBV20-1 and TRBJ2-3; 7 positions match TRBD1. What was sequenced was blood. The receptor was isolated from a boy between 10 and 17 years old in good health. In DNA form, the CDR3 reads TGCAGTGCTAGGCCAGCAGGGGGTGCAGATAGGCAGTATTTT. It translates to CSARPAGGADRQYF.